Listed below are T cell receptor beta chains from one sample, sequenced in a study of OX40 agonist ivuxolimab in advanced cancers. The assay was immunoSEQ multiplex PCR, and TCRdb's table has in-frame clones only and misses some. The sample lists more than 80,000 clones; 91% were seen once. The specimen comprised CD4+ or CD8+ T cells sorted from blood, sampled in a trial of the OX40 agonist ivuxolimab. Receptors originate from an adult with an advanced solid tumor such as melanoma, head and neck, liver or kidney cancer. CDR3s include the opening cysteine and the closing phenylalanine or tryptophan. D genes are given only for firm matches. Rows may omit the clone size; those that give it use once, few, many or a size class.

v_gene,j_gene,len,abundance,d_gene,CDR3aa,CDR3nt
TRBV11-1,TRBJ2-7,14,NA,TRBD1,CASSLDRGVYEQYF,TGTGCCAGCAGCTTAGACAGGGGAGTTTACGAGCAGTACTTC
TRBV4-3,TRBJ2-6,18,few,NA,CASSINPTGSTGANVLTF,TGCGCCAGCAGCATAAATCCTACAGGGAGCACTGGGGCCAACGTCCTGACTTTC
TRBV5-6,TRBJ1-6,14,NA,TRBD1,CASSTGQGNSPLHF,TGTGCCAGCAGTACGGGACAGGGGAATTCACCCCTCCACTTT
TRBV5-1,TRBJ2-3,15,once,NA,CASSLDGRSSDTQYF,TGCGCCAGCAGCTTGGACGGGAGAAGCTCAGATACGCAGTATTTT
TRBV7-3,TRBJ2-1,14,NA,NA,CASSSRGSYNEQFF,TGTGCCAGCAGCTCCCGCGGGTCCTACAATGAGCAGTTCTTC
TRBV19,TRBJ2-2,17,NA,TRBD1,CASSRGSGGVNTGELFF,TGTGCCAGTAGCCGGGGATCAGGGGGCGTTAACACCGGGGAGCTGTTTTTT
TRBV5-1,TRBJ2-5,13,NA,NA,CASSFGGEETQYF,TGCGCCAGCAGCTTCGGGGGAGAAGAGACCCAGTACTTC
TRBV28,TRBJ1-2,12,NA,NA,CASMIQARGYTF,TGTGCCAGCATGATACAGGCTAGGGGCTACACCTTC
TRBV6-7,TRBJ1-6,16,NA,NA,CASSQPRSSYNSPLHF,TGTGCCAGCTCCCAACCGAGGAGCTCCTATAATTCACCCCTCCACTTT
TRBV11-2,TRBJ2-3,14,NA,NA,CASSPLAVTDTQYF,TGTGCCAGCAGCCCCTTAGCGGTCACAGATACGCAGTATTTT
TRBV7-9,TRBJ2-5,15,NA,NA,CASSSPGLRRETQYF,TGTGCCAGCAGCTCTCCGGGCCTTCGCCGAGAGACCCAGTACTTC
TRBV2,TRBJ1-4,16,NA,NA,CASSERRPLLNEKLFF,TGTGCCAGCAGTGAACGCCGACCGCTCCTAAATGAAAAACTGTTTTTT
TRBV5-1,TRBJ1-2,13,NA,NA,CASRLGLDYGYTF,TGCGCCAGCAGGTTAGGATTAGATTATGGCTACACCTTC
TRBV29-1,TRBJ2-1,11,NA,NA,CSVEGMGEQFF,TGCAGCGTTGAAGGGATGGGTGAGCAGTTCTTC
TRBV7-2,TRBJ2-7,16,NA,TRBD2,CASSRPGASGRDEQYF,TGTGCCAGCAGCCGCCCCGGGGCTAGCGGGAGGGACGAGCAGTACTTC
TRBV27,TRBJ2-3,12,NA,NA,CASRSQGDTQYF,TGTGCCAGCAGGTCTCAGGGAGATACGCAGTATTTT
TRBV28,TRBJ1-3,17,NA,NA,CASSPPIGRSSGNTIYF,TGTGCCAGCAGTCCGCCCATTGGCCGCAGCTCTGGAAACACCATATATTTT
TRBV13,TRBJ1-3,17,NA,TRBD1,CASSGGGQLLSGNTIYF,TGTGCCAGCAGCGGGGGGGGACAGCTCCTCTCTGGAAACACCATATATTTT
TRBV27,TRBJ2-1,15,NA,TRBD2,CASRPGLEAYNEQFF,TGTGCCAGCAGACCGGGACTAGAAGCCTACAATGAGCAGTTCTTC
TRBV27,TRBJ2-3,20,NA,TRBD2,CASGGGSRGLAGGHTDTQYF,TGTGCCAGCGGCGGGGGATCGCGGGGGCTAGCGGGAGGCCACACAGATACGCAGTATTTT
TRBV5-1,TRBJ1-4,16,NA,TRBD1,CASRTGGARTNEKLFF,TGCGCCAGCCGGACAGGGGGCGCTCGGACTAATGAAAAACTGTTTTTT
TRBV7-7,TRBJ2-3,13,NA,NA,CASSNGRTDTQYF,TGTGCCAGCAGCAACGGACGTACAGATACGCAGTATTTT
TRBV19,TRBJ1-5,16,NA,NA,CASSTNRLLSNQPQHF,TGTGCCAGTAGTACCAACAGGCTTTTGAGCAATCAGCCCCAGCATTTT
TRBV21-1,TRBJ2-7,15,NA,NA,CASSTEARRSYEQYF,TGTGCCAGCAGCACCGAAGCCCGTCGATCCTACGAGCAGTACTTC
TRBV18,TRBJ1-1,15,NA,TRBD1,CASSPQTGGNTEAFF,TGTGCCAGCTCACCACAGACAGGGGGGAACACTGAAGCTTTCTTT
TRBV11-2,TRBJ2-7,13,NA,NA,CASSPTVSYEQYF,TGTGCCAGCAGCCCTACAGTGTCCTACGAGCAGTACTTC
TRBV7-9,TRBJ1-3,14,NA,NA,CASSYAGSGNTIYF,TGTGCCAGCAGCTACGCGGGGTCTGGAAACACCATATATTTT
TRBV7-2,TRBJ1-2,13,once,TRBD1,CASSPGTGYGYTF,TGTGCCAGCAGCCCTGGGACAGGCTATGGCTACACCTTC
TRBV15,TRBJ2-7,16,NA,TRBD2,CATSRERLAPSYEQYF,TGTGCCACCAGCAGAGAAAGACTAGCGCCGTCCTACGAGCAGTACTTC
TRBV5-4,TRBJ2-7,14,NA,NA,CASSLTVWDYEQYF,TGTGCCAGCAGCTTGACAGTCTGGGACTACGAGCAGTACTTC
TRBV6-6,TRBJ1-1,14,NA,NA,CASSYAGESTEAFF,TGTGCCAGCAGTTACGCGGGAGAGAGCACTGAAGCTTTCTTT
TRBV4-3,TRBJ2-5,15,NA,TRBD2,CASFRLAGTQETQYF,TGCGCCAGCTTTCGACTAGCGGGGACCCAAGAGACCCAGTACTTC
TRBV25-1,TRBJ2-7,17,NA,TRBD1,CASSEWFKTGGSGEQYF,TGTGCCAGCAGTGAATGGTTTAAGACAGGGGGCTCGGGCGAGCAGTACTTC
TRBV28,TRBJ1-4,13,NA,NA,CASSSPRGEKLFF,TGTGCCAGCAGCTCCCCGAGAGGTGAAAAACTGTTTTTT
TRBV6-6,TRBJ2-6,14,NA,NA,CASLDHSGANVLTF,TGTGCCAGCCTGGACCACTCTGGGGCCAACGTCCTGACTTTC
TRBV11-3,TRBJ2-7,18,NA,TRBD2,CASSGRGGLAAERYEQYF,TGTGCCAGCAGCGGGCGGGGGGGACTAGCGGCCGAACGCTACGAGCAGTACTTC
TRBV27,TRBJ1-1,16,NA,TRBD1,CASSLAGQYLGTEAFF,TGTGCCAGCAGTTTAGCGGGACAGTACCTGGGCACTGAAGCTTTCTTT
TRBV6-6,TRBJ2-5,15,few,TRBD1,CASTHHGQGGETQYF,TGTGCCAGCACCCACCACGGACAGGGGGGAGAGACCCAGTACTTC
TRBV7-8,TRBJ2-5,15,few,TRBD2,CASSLTAGGPETQYF,TGTGCCAGCAGCCTCACGGCGGGAGGGCCGGAGACCCAGTACTTC
TRBV4-2,TRBJ2-5,17,NA,NA,CASSQSLSGSPSGTQYF,TGTGCCAGCAGCCAAAGTCTCAGCGGGTCCCCTTCGGGGACCCAGTACTTC
TRBV7-3,TRBJ2-7,13,NA,TRBD1,CASSPGTGFEQYF,TGTGCCAGCAGTCCCGGGACAGGGTTCGAGCAGTACTTC
TRBV6-5,TRBJ1-2,14,once,TRBD1,CASSYDRGNYGYTF,TGTGCCAGCAGTTACGACAGGGGGAACTATGGCTACACCTTC
TRBV28,TRBJ2-1,15,NA,NA,CASLGGSRVHNEQFF,TGTGCCAGCCTCGGGGGAAGTCGGGTTCACAATGAGCAGTTCTTC
TRBV5-4,TRBJ2-3,16,NA,TRBD1,CASSLVRDRRGDTQYF,TGTGCCAGCAGCTTGGTCCGGGACAGGCGCGGGGATACGCAGTATTTT
TRBV5-5,TRBJ1-1,12,NA,NA,CASSYYGTEAFF,TGTGCCAGCAGTTACTATGGCACTGAAGCTTTCTTT
TRBV6-5,TRBJ1-5,14,NA,NA,CASSYLGPNQPQHF,TGTGCCAGCAGTTACTTGGGGCCAAATCAGCCCCAGCATTTT
TRBV10-3,TRBJ2-5,13,NA,TRBD2,CAISAGVEETQYF,TGTGCCATCTCTGCGGGAGTGGAAGAGACCCAGTACTTC
TRBV27,TRBJ2-2,14,NA,NA,CASSMRTYTGELFF,TGTGCCAGCAGTATGCGGACTTATACCGGGGAGCTGTTTTTT
TRBV5-1,TRBJ2-5,13,NA,NA,CASSFGQGGTQYF,TGCGCCAGCAGCTTCGGCCAGGGGGGGACCCAGTACTTC
TRBV5-1,TRBJ2-5,13,NA,TRBD1,CASSIRQGETQYF,TGCGCCAGCAGCATAAGACAGGGGGAGACCCAGTACTTC
TRBV4-2,TRBJ2-5,15,NA,NA,CASSPLPDRSETQYF,TGTGCCAGCAGCCCCCTCCCCGACAGATCAGAGACCCAGTACTTC
TRBV2,TRBJ1-4,17,NA,NA,CASSDWGAPGINEKLFF,TGTGCCAGCAGTGATTGGGGAGCGCCCGGGATTAATGAAAAACTGTTTTTT